The rows below give T cell receptor beta chains drawn from one sample of a study of a mutant IDH1 vaccine in newly diagnosed glioma. These receptors have no identified antigens. Repertoires were generated with immunoSEQ multiplex PCR, while TCRdb's copy carries only in-frame clones and drops some. The sample lists tens of thousands of clones, 82% seen once, with approximately 3% in the top ten. This specimen was PBMCs, taken from a glioma patient whose treatment included an IDH1 peptide vaccine. These receptor sequences come from a woman aged 18-29 years with glioma. Some clones in this sample may be carry-over from other donors' samples. CDR3s include the opening cysteine and the closing phenylalanine or tryptophan. The order of the fields is V gene, D gene, J gene, clone size, CDR3 protein, CDR3 DNA. The D gene is left open where the match is weak. Clone size is shown for a subset of rows, as once, few, many or a class of expanded clone.

v_gene: TRBV5-5; d_gene: NA; j_gene: TRBJ1-1; abundance: NA; CDR3aa: CASSQTSAEAFF; CDR3nt: TGTGCCAGCAGTCAAACGTCAGCTGAAGCTTTCTTT
v_gene: TRBV7-8; d_gene: NA; j_gene: TRBJ1-2; abundance: NA; CDR3aa: CASTTVGSYGYTF; CDR3nt: TGTGCCAGCACCACGGTGGGGAGCTATGGCTACACCTTC
v_gene: TRBV9; d_gene: NA; j_gene: TRBJ1-1; abundance: medium-sized; CDR3aa: CASSAGTLGNTEAFF; CDR3nt: TGTGCCAGCAGCGCAGGGACGCTGGGGAACACTGAAGCTTTCTTT
v_gene: TRBV6-6; d_gene: NA; j_gene: TRBJ2-2; abundance: NA; CDR3aa: CASSSLANTGELFF; CDR3nt: TGTGCCAGCAGTTCTTTGGCGAACACCGGGGAGCTGTTTTTT
v_gene: TRBV19; d_gene: NA; j_gene: TRBJ1-2; abundance: NA; CDR3aa: CASSPGPPNYGYTF; CDR3nt: TGTGCCAGTAGTCCCGGGCCTCCTAACTATGGCTACACCTTC
v_gene: TRBV7-9; d_gene: NA; j_gene: TRBJ2-7; abundance: NA; CDR3aa: CASSIADYEQYF; CDR3nt: TGTGCCAGCAGCATAGCAGACTACGAGCAGTACTTC
v_gene: TRBV30; d_gene: NA; j_gene: TRBJ2-1; abundance: NA; CDR3aa: CAWSWLTFNEQFF; CDR3nt: TGTGCCTGGAGTTGGTTGACCTTCAATGAGCAGTTCTTC
v_gene: TRBV7-2; d_gene: TRBD2; j_gene: TRBJ2-1; abundance: NA; CDR3aa: CASSPAGAGGGEQFF; CDR3nt: TGTGCCAGCAGCCCAGCGGGGGCGGGTGGGGGTGAGCAGTTCTTC
v_gene: TRBV5-4; d_gene: TRBD2; j_gene: TRBJ2-5; abundance: few; CDR3aa: CASSLGSGANQETQYF; CDR3nt: TGTGCCAGCAGCTTGGGGAGCGGGGCCAACCAAGAGACCCAGTACTTC
v_gene: TRBV5-1; d_gene: NA; j_gene: TRBJ1-1; abundance: once; CDR3aa: CASSLPVLGEAFF; CDR3nt: TGCGCCAGCAGCTTGCCAGTTTTGGGTGAGGCTTTCTTT
v_gene: TRBV25-1; d_gene: TRBD1; j_gene: TRBJ2-2; abundance: NA; CDR3aa: CASSEFPGGTGELFF; CDR3nt: TGTGCCAGCAGCGAATTTCCAGGGGGCACCGGGGAGCTGTTTTTT
v_gene: TRBV5-4; d_gene: TRBD1; j_gene: TRBJ2-3; abundance: NA; CDR3aa: CASSWGPGQSTDTQYF; CDR3nt: TGTGCCAGCAGCTGGGGGCCGGGACAGAGCACAGATACGCAGTATTTT
v_gene: TRBV5-1; d_gene: TRBD1; j_gene: TRBJ2-7; abundance: once; CDR3aa: CASSQRGQGAVDFYEQYF; CDR3nt: TGCGCCAGCAGCCAGAGGGGACAGGGGGCCGTTGACTTTTACGAGCAGTACTTC
v_gene: TRBV7-2; d_gene: NA; j_gene: TRBJ1-1; abundance: few; CDR3aa: CASTLKGGWNTEAFF; CDR3nt: TGTGCCAGCACCCTAAAGGGGGGCTGGAACACTGAAGCTTTCTTT
v_gene: TRBV4-3; d_gene: TRBD1; j_gene: TRBJ1-5; abundance: NA; CDR3aa: CASSQAPRGDSNQPQHF; CDR3nt: TGCGCCAGCAGCCAAGCCCCCAGGGGGGACAGCAATCAGCCCCAGCATTTT
v_gene: TRBV7-9; d_gene: NA; j_gene: TRBJ1-2; abundance: NA; CDR3aa: CASSPGGMYGYTF; CDR3nt: TGTGCCAGCAGCCCTGGAGGGATGTATGGCTACACCTTC
v_gene: TRBV29-1; d_gene: NA; j_gene: TRBJ2-1; abundance: once; CDR3aa: CSVEDPRRTAYNEQFF; CDR3nt: TGCAGCGTTGAAGATCCTCGGAGGACTGCCTACAATGAGCAGTTCTTC
v_gene: TRBV6-1; d_gene: TRBD1; j_gene: TRBJ2-7; abundance: NA; CDR3aa: CASSVGTGISYEQYF; CDR3nt: TGTGCCAGCAGTGTTGGGACAGGGATTTCCTACGAGCAGTACTTC
v_gene: TRBV15; d_gene: NA; j_gene: TRBJ1-2; abundance: NA; CDR3aa: CATSRDRGEINGYTF; CDR3nt: TGTGCCACCAGCAGAGATAGGGGGGAAATAAATGGCTACACCTTC
v_gene: TRBV6-6; d_gene: NA; j_gene: TRBJ1-2; abundance: NA; CDR3aa: CASSPRGSPQGYTF; CDR3nt: TGTGCCAGCAGCCCCCGGGGATCACCCCAAGGCTACACCTTC
v_gene: TRBV28; d_gene: NA; j_gene: TRBJ2-5; abundance: NA; CDR3aa: CASSQETQYF; CDR3nt: TGTGCCAGTTCTCAAGAGACCCAGTACTTC
v_gene: TRBV29-1; d_gene: TRBD1; j_gene: TRBJ2-7; abundance: NA; CDR3aa: CSVVTPTGAFYEQYF; CDR3nt: TGCAGCGTTGTCACCCCGACAGGGGCGTTCTACGAGCAGTACTTC
v_gene: TRBV30; d_gene: NA; j_gene: TRBJ1-5; abundance: NA; CDR3aa: CAWSPGLYQPQHF; CDR3nt: TGTGCCTGGAGTCCTGGGCTTTACCAGCCCCAGCATTTT
v_gene: TRBV6-4; d_gene: NA; j_gene: TRBJ2-7; abundance: NA; CDR3aa: CASSRETGAGYEQYF; CDR3nt: TGTGCCAGCAGTAGGGAGACCGGGGCGGGTTACGAGCAGTACTTC
v_gene: TRBV7-9; d_gene: TRBD1; j_gene: TRBJ1-2; abundance: NA; CDR3aa: CASSEPGQNYGYTF; CDR3nt: TGTGCCAGCAGCGAACCGGGACAGAACTATGGCTACACCTTC
v_gene: TRBV6-4; d_gene: NA; j_gene: TRBJ2-1; abundance: NA; CDR3aa: CASSDSVSRSYNEQFF; CDR3nt: TGTGCCAGCAGTGACTCTGTATCAAGATCCTACAATGAGCAGTTCTTC
v_gene: TRBV30; d_gene: TRBD1; j_gene: TRBJ1-5; abundance: NA; CDR3aa: CAWSPGGGATGRSQPQHF; CDR3nt: TGTGCCTGGAGTCCGGGAGGGGGGGCGACAGGGAGGAGTCAGCCCCAGCATTTT
v_gene: TRBV4-1; d_gene: TRBD2; j_gene: TRBJ2-1; abundance: NA; CDR3aa: CASSQDGTSGGIYNEQFF; CDR3nt: TGCGCCAGCAGCCAAGATGGGACTAGCGGGGGAATATACAATGAGCAGTTCTTC
v_gene: TRBV7-2; d_gene: NA; j_gene: TRBJ2-7; abundance: NA; CDR3aa: CASSPLPFYEQYF; CDR3nt: TGTGCCAGCAGCCCACTCCCTTTCTACGAGCAGTACTTC
v_gene: TRBV6-5; d_gene: NA; j_gene: TRBJ2-2; abundance: NA; CDR3aa: CASSLSSFSTGELFF; CDR3nt: TGTGCCAGCAGTTTATCGTCGTTCAGCACCGGGGAGCTGTTTTTT
v_gene: TRBV7-9; d_gene: NA; j_gene: TRBJ2-7; abundance: NA; CDR3aa: CASSLFEGGRDEQYF; CDR3nt: TGTGCCAGCAGCTTATTTGAAGGGGGGCGCGACGAGCAGTACTTC
v_gene: TRBV10-1; d_gene: NA; j_gene: TRBJ1-1; abundance: NA; CDR3aa: CASSDPALGRTEAFF; CDR3nt: TGCGCCAGCAGTGACCCGGCCCTGGGGCGCACTGAAGCTTTCTTT
v_gene: TRBV19; d_gene: TRBD1; j_gene: TRBJ1-6; abundance: NA; CDR3aa: CASSPRTGMYSPLHF; CDR3nt: TGTGCCAGTAGTCCCAGGACAGGGATGTATTCACCCCTCCACTTT
v_gene: TRBV9; d_gene: NA; j_gene: TRBJ2-3; abundance: NA; CDR3aa: CASSTPWGDTQYF; CDR3nt: TGTGCCAGCAGCACCCCCTGGGGAGATACGCAGTATTTT
v_gene: TRBV5-1; d_gene: NA; j_gene: TRBJ2-1; abundance: NA; CDR3aa: CASSLEAANNEQFF; CDR3nt: TGCGCCAGCAGCTTGGAGGCAGCTAACAATGAGCAGTTCTTC
v_gene: TRBV2; d_gene: TRBD1; j_gene: TRBJ1-1; abundance: NA; CDR3aa: CASSPQTGWTVNTEAFF; CDR3nt: TGTGCCAGCAGCCCCCAGACAGGGTGGACGGTCAACACTGAAGCTTTCTTT
v_gene: TRBV6-5; d_gene: NA; j_gene: TRBJ2-7; abundance: NA; CDR3aa: CASSYSHGRGSYEQYF; CDR3nt: TGTGCCAGCAGTTACTCCCATGGACGGGGCTCCTACGAGCAGTACTTC
v_gene: TRBV13; d_gene: NA; j_gene: TRBJ2-1; abundance: NA; CDR3aa: CASSLGANPNEQFF; CDR3nt: TGTGCCAGCAGCTTAGGGGCCAATCCCAATGAGCAGTTCTTC
v_gene: TRBV19; d_gene: TRBD2; j_gene: TRBJ2-7; abundance: NA; CDR3aa: CASSLGSGRFYEQYF; CDR3nt: TGTGCCAGTAGTCTCGGCTCCGGGAGGTTCTACGAGCAGTACTTC